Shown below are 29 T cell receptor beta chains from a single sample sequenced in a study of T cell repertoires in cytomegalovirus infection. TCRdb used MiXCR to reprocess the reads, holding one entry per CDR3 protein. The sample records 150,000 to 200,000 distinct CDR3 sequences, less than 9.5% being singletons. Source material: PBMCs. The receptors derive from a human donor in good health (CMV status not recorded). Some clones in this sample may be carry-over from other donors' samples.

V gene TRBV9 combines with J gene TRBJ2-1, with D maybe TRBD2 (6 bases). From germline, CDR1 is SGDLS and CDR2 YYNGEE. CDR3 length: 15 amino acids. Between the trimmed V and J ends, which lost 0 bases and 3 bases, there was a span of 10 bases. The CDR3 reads CASSVDGTHYNEQFF. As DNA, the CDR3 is TGTGCCAGCAGCGTAGACGGGACTCACTACAATGAGCAGTTCTTC.

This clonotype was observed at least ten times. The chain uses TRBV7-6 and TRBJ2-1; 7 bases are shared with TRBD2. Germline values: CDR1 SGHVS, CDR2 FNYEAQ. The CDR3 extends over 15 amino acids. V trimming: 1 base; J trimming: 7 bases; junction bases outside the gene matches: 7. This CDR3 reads CASSLGGGGPNEQFF. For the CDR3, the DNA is TGTGCCAGCAGCTTAGGGGGGGGAGGGCCGAATGAGCAGTTCTTC.

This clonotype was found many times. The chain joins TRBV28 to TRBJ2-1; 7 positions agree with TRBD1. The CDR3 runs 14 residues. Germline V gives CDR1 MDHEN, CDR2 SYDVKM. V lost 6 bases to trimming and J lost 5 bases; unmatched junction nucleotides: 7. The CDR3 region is CASRVQGTDNEQFF. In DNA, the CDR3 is TGTGCCAGCAGGGTACAGGGGACGGACAATGAGCAGTTCTTC.

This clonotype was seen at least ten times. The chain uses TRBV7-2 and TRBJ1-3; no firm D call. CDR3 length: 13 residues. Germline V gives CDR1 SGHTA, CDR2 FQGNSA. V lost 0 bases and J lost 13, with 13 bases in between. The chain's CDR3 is CASSLADYQRIYF. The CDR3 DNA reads TGTGCCAGCAGCTTAGCCGACTACCAGCGTATATATTTT.

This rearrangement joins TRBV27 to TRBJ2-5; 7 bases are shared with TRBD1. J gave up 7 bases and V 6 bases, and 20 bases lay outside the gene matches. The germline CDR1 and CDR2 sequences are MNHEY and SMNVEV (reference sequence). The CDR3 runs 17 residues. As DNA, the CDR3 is TGTGCCAGCAGCCTTATAGGGGGACAGCCGTCTTCAAGGACCCAGTACTTC. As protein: CASSLIGGQPSSRTQYF.

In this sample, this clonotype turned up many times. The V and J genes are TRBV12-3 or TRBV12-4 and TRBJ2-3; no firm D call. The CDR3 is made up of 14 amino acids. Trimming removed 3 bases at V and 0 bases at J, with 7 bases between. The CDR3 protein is CASSFGHSTDTQYF. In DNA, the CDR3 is TGTGCCAGCAGTTTTGGGCACAGCACAGATACGCAGTATTTT.

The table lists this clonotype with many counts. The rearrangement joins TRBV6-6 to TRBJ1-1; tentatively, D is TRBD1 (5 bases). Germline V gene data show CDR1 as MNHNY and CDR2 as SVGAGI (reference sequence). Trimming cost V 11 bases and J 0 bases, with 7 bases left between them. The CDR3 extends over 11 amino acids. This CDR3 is CAGGVNTEAFF. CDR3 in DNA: TGTGCCGGAGGGGTGAACACTGAAGCTTTCTTT.

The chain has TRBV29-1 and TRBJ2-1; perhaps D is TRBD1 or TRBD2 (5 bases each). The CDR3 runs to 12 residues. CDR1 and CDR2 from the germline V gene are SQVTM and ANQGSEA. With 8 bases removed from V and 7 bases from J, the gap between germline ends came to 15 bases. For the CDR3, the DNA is TGCAGCCTAACAGGTCCGGGGAATGAGCAGTTCTTC. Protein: CSLTGPGNEQFF.

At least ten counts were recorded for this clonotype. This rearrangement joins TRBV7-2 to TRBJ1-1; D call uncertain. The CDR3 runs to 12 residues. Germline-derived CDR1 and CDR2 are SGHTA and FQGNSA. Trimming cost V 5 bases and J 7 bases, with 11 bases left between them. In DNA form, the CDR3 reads TGTGCCAGCAGCCTCGGACTTCTTGAAGCTTTCTTT. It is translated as CASSLGLLEAFF.

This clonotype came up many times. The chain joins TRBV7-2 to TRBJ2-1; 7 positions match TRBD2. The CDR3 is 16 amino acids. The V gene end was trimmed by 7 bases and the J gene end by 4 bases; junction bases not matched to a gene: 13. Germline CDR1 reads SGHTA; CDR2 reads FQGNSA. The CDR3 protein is CASTPKSGASYNEQFF. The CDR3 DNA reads TGTGCCAGCACCCCAAAGAGCGGGGCCTCATACAATGAGCAGTTCTTC.

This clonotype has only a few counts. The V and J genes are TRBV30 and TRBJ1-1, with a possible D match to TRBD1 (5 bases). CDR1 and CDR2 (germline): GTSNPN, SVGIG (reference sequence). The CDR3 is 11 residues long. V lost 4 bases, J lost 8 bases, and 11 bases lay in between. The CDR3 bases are TGTGCCTGGACAGGGCGTGGAGAAGCTTTCTTT. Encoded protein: CAWTGRGEAFF.

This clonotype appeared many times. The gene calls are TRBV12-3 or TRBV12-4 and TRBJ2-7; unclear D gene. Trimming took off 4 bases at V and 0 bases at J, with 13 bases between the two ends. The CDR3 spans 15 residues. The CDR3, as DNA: TGTGCCAGCAGTTCGAAACTCCTCAGCTCCTACGAGCAGTACTTC. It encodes CASSSKLLSSYEQYF.

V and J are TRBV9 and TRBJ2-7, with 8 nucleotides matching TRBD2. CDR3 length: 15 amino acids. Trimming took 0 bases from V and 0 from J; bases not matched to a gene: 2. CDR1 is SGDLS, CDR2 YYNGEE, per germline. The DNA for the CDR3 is TGTGCCAGCAGCGTAGCAGGGACTAGCTCCTACGAGCAGTACTTC. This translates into CASSVAGTSSYEQYF. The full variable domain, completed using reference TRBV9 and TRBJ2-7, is DSGVTQTPKHLITATGQRVTLRCSPRSGDLSVYWYQQSLDQGLQFLIQYYNGEERAKGNILERFSAQQFPDLHSELNLSSLELGDSALYFCASSVAGTSSYEQYFGPGTRLTVT.

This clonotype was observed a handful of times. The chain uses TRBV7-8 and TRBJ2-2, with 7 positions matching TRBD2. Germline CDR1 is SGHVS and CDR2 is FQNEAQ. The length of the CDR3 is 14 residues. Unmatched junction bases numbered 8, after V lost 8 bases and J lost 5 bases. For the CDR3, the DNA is TGTGCCAGCCGCGGGAGAATAGGGACCGGGGAGCTGTTTTTT. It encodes CASRGRIGTGELFF.

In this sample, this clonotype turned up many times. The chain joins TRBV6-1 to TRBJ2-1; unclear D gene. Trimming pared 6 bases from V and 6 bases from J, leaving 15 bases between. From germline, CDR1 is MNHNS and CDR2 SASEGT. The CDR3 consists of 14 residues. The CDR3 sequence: CASSSRVQTNEQFF. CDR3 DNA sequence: TGTGCCAGCAGCTCAAGGGTCCAGACCAATGAGCAGTTCTTC.

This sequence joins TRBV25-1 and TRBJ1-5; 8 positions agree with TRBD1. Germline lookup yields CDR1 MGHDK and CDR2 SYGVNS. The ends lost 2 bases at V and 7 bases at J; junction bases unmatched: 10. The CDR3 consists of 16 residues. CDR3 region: CASSEGQGPSRQPQHF. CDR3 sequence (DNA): TGTGCCAGCAGTGAAGGACAGGGCCCCTCGAGGCAGCCCCAGCATTTT.

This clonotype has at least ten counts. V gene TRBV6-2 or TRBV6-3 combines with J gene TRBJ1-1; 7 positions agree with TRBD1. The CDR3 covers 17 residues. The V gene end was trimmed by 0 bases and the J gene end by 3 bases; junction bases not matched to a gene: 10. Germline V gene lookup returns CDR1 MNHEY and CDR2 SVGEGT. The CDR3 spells CASSYSSRGGQHTEAFF. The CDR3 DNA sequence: TGTGCCAGCAGTTACTCGAGTAGAGGGGGCCAGCACACTGAAGCTTTCTTT.

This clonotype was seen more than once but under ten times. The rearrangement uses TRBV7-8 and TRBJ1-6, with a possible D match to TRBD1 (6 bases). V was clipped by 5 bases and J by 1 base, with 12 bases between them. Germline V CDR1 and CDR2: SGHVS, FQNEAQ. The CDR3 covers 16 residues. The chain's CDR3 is CASSPYRVSYNSPLHF. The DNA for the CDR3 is TGTGCCAGCAGCCCCTACAGGGTATCCTATAATTCACCCCTCCACTTT.

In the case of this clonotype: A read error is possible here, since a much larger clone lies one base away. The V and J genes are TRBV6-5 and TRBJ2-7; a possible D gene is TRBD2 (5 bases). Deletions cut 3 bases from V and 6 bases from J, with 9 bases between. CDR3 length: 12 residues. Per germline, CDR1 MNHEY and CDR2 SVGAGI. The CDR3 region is CASSYEGGEQYF. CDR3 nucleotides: TGTGCCAGCAGTTATGAGGGTGGCGAGCAGTACTTC.

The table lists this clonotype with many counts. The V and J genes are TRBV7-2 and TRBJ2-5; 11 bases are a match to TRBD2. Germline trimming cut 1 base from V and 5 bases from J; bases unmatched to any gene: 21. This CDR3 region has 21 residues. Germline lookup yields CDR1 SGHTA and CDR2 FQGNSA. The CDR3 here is CASSLVSPAALLAGVFETQYF. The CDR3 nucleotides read TGTGCCAGCAGCTTAGTATCACCCGCCGCCCTACTAGCGGGAGTGTTTGAGACCCAGTACTTC.

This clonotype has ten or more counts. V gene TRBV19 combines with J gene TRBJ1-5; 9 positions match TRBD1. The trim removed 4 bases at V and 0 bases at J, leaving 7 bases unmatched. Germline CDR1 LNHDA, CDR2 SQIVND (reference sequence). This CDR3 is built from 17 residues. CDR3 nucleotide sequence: TGTGCCAGTAGTAAGTCGGACAGGGGTCATAGCAATCAGCCCCAGCATTTT. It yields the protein CASSKSDRGHSNQPQHF.

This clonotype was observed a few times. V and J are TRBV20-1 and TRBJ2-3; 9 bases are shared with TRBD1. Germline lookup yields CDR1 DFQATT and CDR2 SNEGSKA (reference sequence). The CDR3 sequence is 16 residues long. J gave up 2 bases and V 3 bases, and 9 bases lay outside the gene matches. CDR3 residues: CSARRDREINTDTQYF. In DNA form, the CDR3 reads TGCAGTGCTAGGAGGGACAGGGAGATTAACACAGATACGCAGTATTTT.

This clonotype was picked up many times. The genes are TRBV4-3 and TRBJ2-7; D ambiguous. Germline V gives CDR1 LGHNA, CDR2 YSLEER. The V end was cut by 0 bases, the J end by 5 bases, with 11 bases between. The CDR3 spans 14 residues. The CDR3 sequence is CASSQDLPANEQYF. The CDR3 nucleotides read TGCGCCAGCAGCCAAGACCTCCCGGCCAACGAGCAGTACTTC.

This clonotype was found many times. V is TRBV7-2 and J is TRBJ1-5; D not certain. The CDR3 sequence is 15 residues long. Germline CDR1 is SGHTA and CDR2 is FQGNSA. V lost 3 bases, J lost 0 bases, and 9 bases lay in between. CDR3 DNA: TGTGCCAGCAGCTTTGGACTTTATAGCAATCAGCCCCAGCATTTT. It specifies CASSFGLYSNQPQHF.

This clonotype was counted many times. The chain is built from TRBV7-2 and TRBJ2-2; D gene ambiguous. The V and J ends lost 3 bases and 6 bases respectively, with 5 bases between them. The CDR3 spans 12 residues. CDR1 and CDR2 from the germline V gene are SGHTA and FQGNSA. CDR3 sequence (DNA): TGTGCCAGCAGCTTGTCGCCCGGGGAGCTGTTTTTT. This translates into CASSLSPGELFF.

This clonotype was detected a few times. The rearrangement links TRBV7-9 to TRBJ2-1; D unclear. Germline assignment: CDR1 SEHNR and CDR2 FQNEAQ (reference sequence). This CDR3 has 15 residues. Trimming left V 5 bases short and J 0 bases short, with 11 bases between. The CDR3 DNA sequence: TGTGCCAGCAGCCCACCACTCAGCTCCTACAATGAGCAGTTCTTC. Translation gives CASSPPLSSYNEQFF. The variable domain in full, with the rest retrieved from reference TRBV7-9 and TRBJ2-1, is DTGVSQNPRHKITKRGQNVTFRCDPISEHNRLYWYRQTLGQGPEFLTYFQNEAQLEKSRLLSDRFSAERPKGSFSTLEIQRTEQGDSAMYLCASSPPLSSYNEQFFGPGTRLTVL.

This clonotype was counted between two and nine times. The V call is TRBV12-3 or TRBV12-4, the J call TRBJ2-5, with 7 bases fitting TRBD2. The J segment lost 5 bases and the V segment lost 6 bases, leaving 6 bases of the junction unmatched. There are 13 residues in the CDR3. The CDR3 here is CASSPARGETQYF. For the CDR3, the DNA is TGTGCCAGCAGCCCCGCGCGGGGGGAGACCCAGTACTTC.

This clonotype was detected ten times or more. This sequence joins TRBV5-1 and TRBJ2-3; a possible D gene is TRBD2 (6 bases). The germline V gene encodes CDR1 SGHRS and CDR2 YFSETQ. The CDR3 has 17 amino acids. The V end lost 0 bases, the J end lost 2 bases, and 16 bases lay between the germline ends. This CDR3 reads CASSLEVVGRNTDTQYF. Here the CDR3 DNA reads TGCGCCAGCAGCTTGGAGGTCGTGGGGAGGAACACAGATACGCAGTATTTT.

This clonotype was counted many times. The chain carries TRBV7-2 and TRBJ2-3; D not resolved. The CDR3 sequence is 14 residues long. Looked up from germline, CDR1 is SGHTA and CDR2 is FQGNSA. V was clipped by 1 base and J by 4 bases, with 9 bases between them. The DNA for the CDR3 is TGTGCCAGCAGCTTAGTCGCAGGCCCAGATACGCAGTATTTT. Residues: CASSLVAGPDTQYF.